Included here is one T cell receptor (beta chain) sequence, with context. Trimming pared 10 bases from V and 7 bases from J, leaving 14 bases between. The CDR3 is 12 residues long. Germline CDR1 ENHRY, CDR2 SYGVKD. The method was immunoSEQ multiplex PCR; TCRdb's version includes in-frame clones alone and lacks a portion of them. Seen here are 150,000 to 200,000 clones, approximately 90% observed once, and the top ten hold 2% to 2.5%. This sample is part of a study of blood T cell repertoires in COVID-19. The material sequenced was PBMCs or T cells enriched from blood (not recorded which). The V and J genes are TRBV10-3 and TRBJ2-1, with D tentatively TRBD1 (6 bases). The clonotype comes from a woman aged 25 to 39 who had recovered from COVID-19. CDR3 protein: CANRDTLNEQFF. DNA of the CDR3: TGTGCCAACCGGGACACCCTAAATGAGCAGTTCTTC.